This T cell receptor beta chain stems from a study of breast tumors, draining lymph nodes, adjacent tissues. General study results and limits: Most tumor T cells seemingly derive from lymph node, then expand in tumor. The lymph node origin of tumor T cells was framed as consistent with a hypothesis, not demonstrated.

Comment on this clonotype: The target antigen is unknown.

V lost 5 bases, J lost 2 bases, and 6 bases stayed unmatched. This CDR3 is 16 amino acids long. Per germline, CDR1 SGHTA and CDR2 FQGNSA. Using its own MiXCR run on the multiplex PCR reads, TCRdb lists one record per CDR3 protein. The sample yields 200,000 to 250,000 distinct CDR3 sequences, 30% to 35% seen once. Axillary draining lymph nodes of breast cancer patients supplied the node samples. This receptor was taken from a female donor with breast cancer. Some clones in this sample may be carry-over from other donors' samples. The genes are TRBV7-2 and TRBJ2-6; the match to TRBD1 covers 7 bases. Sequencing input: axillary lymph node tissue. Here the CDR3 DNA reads TGTGCCAGCAGCGCTCTAGGGGGCGCTGGGGCCAACGTCCTGACTTTC. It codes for CASSALGGAGANVLTF.